Ten or more counts support the clone carrying this T cell receptor beta chain. Germline V gene data show CDR1 as LNHDA and CDR2 as SQIVND (reference sequence). There are 13 residues in the CDR3. V was shortened by 6 bases and J by 7 bases, with 13 bases between the two germline ends. This record belongs to a study of regulatory T cells in long-lasting Graves disease. Study as a whole: Under 3 months of antithyroid drugs had been taken by newly diagnosed Graves' patients.

The time point here: newly diagnosed GD, antithyroid drugs for less than 3 months. PBMC RNA was the source of the TCR library. Sequencing libraries for TCR beta were prepared with iRepertoire HTBI primers and Arm-PCR of CDR3 regions. TCRdb re-called the multiplex PCR reads through MiXCR, storing one row per CDR3 protein. This sample has about 540,000 distinct CDR3 sequences, with roughly 12% found just once. The same specimen was also included in a second study, on T cells in Graves' hyperthyroidism and ophthalmopathy. As reported in that work: Most thyroid clonotypes expanded above 0.001 were also detected in blood.

This TCR was sampled from a man aged 25-40 years with Graves disease. The chain couples TRBV19 to TRBJ1-5; D remains ambiguous. This specimen consisted of peripheral blood mononuclear cells (PBMCs), obtained at new diagnosis, from a patient treated with antithyroid drugs. The CDR3 nucleotides are TGTGCCAGTAGCCAAGACGGTCCACAGCCCCAGCATTTT. Translation: CASSQDGPQPQHF. Full variable domain (remainder filled in from reference TRBV19 and TRBJ1-5): DGGITQSPKYLFRKEGQNVTLSCEQNLNHDAMYWYRQDPGQGLRLIYYSQIVNDFQKGDIAEGYSVSREKKESFPLTVTSAQKNPTAFYLCASSQDGPQPQHFGDGTRLSIL.